This T cell receptor beta chain was recovered during a study of cytomegalovirus exposure and HLA in healthy donors. Across the whole study: For the 300 to 450 genotyped donors, roughly 81% fell within the Caucasian-associated ancestry cluster.

Concerning this clone: Its antigen is still unknown.

Study-wide findings and caveats: CMV serostatus was the only recorded immune exposure for donors. A later analysis, which compared TCR beta chains of equal frequency, found the HLA-associated ones more clonally expanded.

This PCR relied on a set of 60 Vbeta primers and 13 Jbeta primers. Libraries were prepared by immunoSEQ multiplex PCR; TCRdb keeps only in-frame clonotypes and omits some of them. The table shows over 150,000 clones, with around 80% occurring only once. In germline, CDR1 is MNHEY, CDR2 SVGAGI. This CDR3 region has 15 residues. V was shortened by 5 bases and J by 4 bases, with 15 bases between the two germline ends. This receptor was identified in a male donor in good health and CMV-seronegative. The sequenced material came from PBMCs. The chain is built from TRBV6-5 and TRBJ1-3; tentative D call: TRBD1 (5 bases). CDR3: CASSLFGGGGNTIYF. The CDR3 DNA is TGTGCCAGCAGTCTCTTCGGCGGGGGGGGAAACACCATATATTTT.